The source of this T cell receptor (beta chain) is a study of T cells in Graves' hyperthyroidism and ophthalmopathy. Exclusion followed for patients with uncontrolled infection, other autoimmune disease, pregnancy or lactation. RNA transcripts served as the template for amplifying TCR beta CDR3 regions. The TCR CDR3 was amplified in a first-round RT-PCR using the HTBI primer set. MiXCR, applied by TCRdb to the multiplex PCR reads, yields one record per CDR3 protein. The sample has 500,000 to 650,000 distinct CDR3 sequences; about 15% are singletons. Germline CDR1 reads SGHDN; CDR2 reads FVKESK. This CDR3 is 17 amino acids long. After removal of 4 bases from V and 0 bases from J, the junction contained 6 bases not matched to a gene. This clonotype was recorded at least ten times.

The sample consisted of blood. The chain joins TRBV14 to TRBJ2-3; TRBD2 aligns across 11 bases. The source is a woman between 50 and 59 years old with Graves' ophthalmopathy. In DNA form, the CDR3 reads TGTGCCAGCAGCCTTTTTAGGACTAGCGGGAGCACAGATACGCAGTATTTT. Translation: CASSLFRTSGSTDTQYF.